This T cell receptor beta chain came from a study of blood T cell repertoires in COVID-19. Study overall: The United States, Italy and Spain supplied acute and convalescent COVID-19 samples. Sample material is recorded as cDNA or gDNA derived from T cells, B-cell-depleted T cells, or PBMCs.

V shed 7 bases, J shed 5 bases, and the junction held 6 bases outside the gene matches. Germline CDR1 is MNHNY and CDR2 is SVGAGI (reference sequence). The CDR3 totals 14 residues. Seattle participants joined during active infection and were tracked over time. As processed by the authors: Using reference gene primer amplification, nucleated cell counts were estimated. Libraries were prepared by immunoSEQ multiplex PCR; TCRdb keeps only in-frame clonotypes and omits some of them. D and trimming were read from the DNA, whereas the V and J calls and clone size are those reported in that table. Of about 240,000 clones in the sample, 80% to 85% are singletons; the top ten hold around 8%.

Sequenced material: peripheral blood. The gene calls are TRBV6-6 and TRBJ2-1; 9 positions match TRBD2. This clonotype was sampled from a woman at least 80 years old with COVID-19, enrolled during active disease. This CDR3 is CASIWREGNNEQFF. In DNA form, the CDR3 reads TGTGCCAGCATATGGCGGGAGGGCAACAATGAGCAGTTCTTC.